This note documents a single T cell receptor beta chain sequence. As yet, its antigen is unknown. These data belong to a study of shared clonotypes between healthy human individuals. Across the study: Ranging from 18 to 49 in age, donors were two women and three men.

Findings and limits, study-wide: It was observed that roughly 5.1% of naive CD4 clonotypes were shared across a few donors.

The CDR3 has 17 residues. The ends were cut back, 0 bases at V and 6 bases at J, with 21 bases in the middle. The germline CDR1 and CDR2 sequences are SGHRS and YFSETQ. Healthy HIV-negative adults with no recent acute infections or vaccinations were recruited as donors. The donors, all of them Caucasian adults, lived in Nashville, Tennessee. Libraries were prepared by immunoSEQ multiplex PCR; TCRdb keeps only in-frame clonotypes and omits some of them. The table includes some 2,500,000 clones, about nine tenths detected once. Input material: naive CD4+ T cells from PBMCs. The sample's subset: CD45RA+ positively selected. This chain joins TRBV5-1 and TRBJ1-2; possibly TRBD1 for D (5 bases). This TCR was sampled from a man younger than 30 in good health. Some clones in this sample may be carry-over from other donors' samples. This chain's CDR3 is CASSLGPAFRVVDGYTF. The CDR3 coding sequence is TGCGCCAGCAGCTTGGGCCCCGCTTTCAGGGTCGTGGATGGCTACACCTTC.